These T cell receptor beta chains were read from a single sample in a study of cytomegalovirus exposure and HLA in healthy donors. Measured with immunoSEQ multiplex PCR; TCRdb has only the in-frame clones, and not every one. Here the sample spans 110,000 or so clones, about 78% being singletons. Source material: PBMCs. These receptors came from a woman aged 25 to 39 in good health and CMV-seropositive. The CDR3 runs from the conserved cysteine through the conserved F or W. A D gene is named only where the DNA matches it firmly. Rows give clone size only sometimes, using once, few, many, or a class for an expanded clone.

j_call d_call v_call clone_size cdr3_nt cdr3_aa
TRBJ1-5 - TRBV28 - TGTGCCAGCACCTGGGGGGGCCAGCCCCAGCATTTT CASTWGGQPQHF
TRBJ2-3 TRBD2 TRBV15 - TGTGCCACCAGCAGAGACCTTAGCGGGGGGACAGATACGCAGTATTTT CATSRDLSGGTDTQYF
TRBJ2-3 TRBD1 TRBV7-9 - TGTGCCAGCAGCTTAGCGGGAGGGACAGGGAGTGGATCCTTTCCTTATTTT CASSLAGGTGSGSFPYF
TRBJ2-5 TRBD2 TRBV5-1 - TGCGCCAGCAGCACGACTAGCGGACAAGAGACCCAGTACTTC CASSTTSGQETQYF
TRBJ2-2 TRBD1 TRBV6-1 - TGTGCCGGAAGACAGGGGGCCACCGGGGAGCTGTTTTTT CAGRQGATGELFF
TRBJ1-5 - TRBV6-1 - TGTGCCAGCAGTGAAAGAGGGCAGGGCAATCAGCCCCAGCATTTT CASSERGQGNQPQHF
TRBJ1-5 TRBD1 TRBV10-3 few TGTGCCGTACGATCCGGGACAGGGTCCCAGCCCCAGCATTTT CAVRSGTGSQPQHF
TRBJ1-2 - TRBV6-6 - TGTGCCAGCAGTTACCCGGACAACAACTATGGCTACACCTTC CASSYPDNNYGYTF
TRBJ1-5 - TRBV11-2 - TGTGCCAGCAGCTTAGATCGATTACAGGAGAATAGCAATCAGCCCCAGCATTTT CASSLDRLQENSNQPQHF
TRBJ1-1 TRBD1 TRBV6-1 - TGTGCCACCCCGGGACAGCAGAACACTGAAGCTTTCTTT CATPGQQNTEAFF
TRBJ2-1 - TRBV11-3 - TGTGCCAGCAGCACCTCCCGGGGAGTGGACAATGAGCAGTTCTTC CASSTSRGVDNEQFF
TRBJ2-5 - TRBV19 - TGTGCCAGCGCCTTAGGCGGCTCTTACCAAGAGACCCAGTACTTC CASALGGSYQETQYF
TRBJ2-1 TRBD1 TRBV10-1 few TGCGCCAGCACCGGGACAGGGGCTGGCGGTGAGCAGTTCTTC CASTGTGAGGEQFF
TRBJ1-1 TRBD1 TRBV6-5 once TGTGCCAGCGGCGGGACAGGGAAGACTGAAGCTTTCTTT CASGGTGKTEAFF
TRBJ1-2 TRBD1 TRBV7-6 - TGTGCCAGCAGCCTTCAGGGGGCAAATGGCTACACCTTC CASSLQGANGYTF
TRBJ1-1 - TRBV11-2 - TGTGCCAGCAGCTTAGGGCGGGGGAACACTGAAGCTTTCTTT CASSLGRGNTEAFF
TRBJ1-1 TRBD1 TRBV2 - TGTGCCAGCAATGCCGGGACAGCGAACATGAACACTGAAGCTTTCTTT CASNAGTANMNTEAFF
TRBJ2-5 - TRBV30 - TGTGCCTGGAGTGAGGGACACAGAGAGACCCAGTACTTC CAWSEGHRETQYF
TRBJ2-1 - TRBV20-1 - TGCAGTGCTCGGGGTATAGGTGAGCAGTTCTTC CSARGIGEQFF
TRBJ2-7 TRBD2 TRBV19 - TGTGCCAGTACCATTACTACTAGCGGGGGCGCCTACGAGCAGTACTTC CASTITTSGGAYEQYF
TRBJ1-4 - TRBV5-1 - TGCGCCAGCAGCGCCGATGAGAATGAAAAACTGTTTTTT CASSADENEKLFF
TRBJ1-5 TRBD1 TRBV7-8 - TGTGCCAGCACCCGGGACAGGGTGAATATCAATCAGCCCCAGCATTTT CASTRDRVNINQPQHF
TRBJ1-5 - TRBV29-1 - TGCAGCGTGGGGATTGGGGGGAGTAATCAGCCCCAGCATTTT CSVGIGGSNQPQHF
TRBJ2-1 - TRBV21-1 - TGTGCCAGCACGAGGGATGAGCAGTTCTTC CASTRDEQFF
TRBJ2-1 TRBD1 TRBV9 once TGTGCCAGCAGCGTGGCCGACAGGGCCTACAATGAGCAGTTCTTC CASSVADRAYNEQFF
TRBJ2-5 - TRBV30 - TGTGCCTGGAGTGGAGGCCTGCAAGAGACCCAGTACTTC CAWSGGLQETQYF
TRBJ2-7 TRBD2 TRBV5-4 - TGTGCCAGCAGCTTAGAGGGAGGGGTCTACGAGCAGTACTTC CASSLEGGVYEQYF
TRBJ2-2 TRBD2 TRBV30 - TGTGCCTGGAGTGTAAAAGCGGGAGGGGTCGGGGAGCTGTTTTTT CAWSVKAGGVGELFF
TRBJ2-3 TRBD2 TRBV10-2 - TGCGCCAGCAGTGAACAGCGGGGGGGAACAGATACGCAGTATTTT CASSEQRGGTDTQYF
TRBJ2-5 TRBD2 TRBV4-1 - TGCGCCAGCAGCCAAGTGACTAGCGGGACCTTCCAAGAGACCCAGTACTTC CASSQVTSGTFQETQYF
TRBJ1-1 - TRBV6-5 - TGTGCCAGCAGTCTTGGAGAGGAGGTTCCTGAAGCTTTCTTT CASSLGEEVPEAFF
TRBJ1-5 TRBD1 TRBV19 - TGTGCCAGTAGCGGGACAGGGGTCCAGCCCCAGCATTTT CASSGTGVQPQHF
TRBJ1-3 - TRBV10-3 - TGTGCCATCAGTGACTTTCTAAACACCATATATTTT CAISDFLNTIYF
TRBJ2-5 TRBD2 TRBV30 - TGTGCCTGGAGTGTTTGGGCTAGCGGGGGACTGTCAGAGACCCAGTACTTC CAWSVWASGGLSETQYF
TRBJ2-1 TRBD2 TRBV5-1 - TGCGCCAGCAGCCCGGTGGGACTAGCGGGAGCGCGGAACTCCTACAATGAGCAGTTCTTC CASSPVGLAGARNSYNEQFF
TRBJ2-3 TRBD2 TRBV25-1 few TGTGCCAGCAGAAAGGGACTAGGAGGAGATACGCAGTATTTT CASRKGLGGDTQYF
TRBJ2-5 - TRBV14 few TGTGCCAGCAGCCAAGAGATACTACAGACCCAGTACTTC CASSQEILQTQYF
TRBJ2-3 TRBD2 TRBV15 - TGTGCCACCACCAGTCGGGGGGGGATAGATACGCAGTATTTT CATTSRGGIDTQYF
TRBJ1-1 - TRBV5-1 - TGCGCCAGCAGCTTGTCAGGGGACGGGACTGAAGCTTTCTTT CASSLSGDGTEAFF
TRBJ2-7 TRBD2 TRBV6-6 - TGTGCCAGCAGGGCCGGGACTAGCGGGAGCTCCTACGAGCAGTACTTC CASRAGTSGSSYEQYF
TRBJ1-5 - TRBV18 - TGTGCCAGCTCATTCTCGGACAGTTTTAGCAATCAGCCCCAGCATTTT CASSFSDSFSNQPQHF
TRBJ2-7 TRBD1 TRBV27 - TGTGCCAGCAGCCAACCCCCGGGACAGGGGAACGAGCAGTACTTC CASSQPPGQGNEQYF
TRBJ1-1 - TRBV6-6 once TGTGCCAGCAGTTTGACAGAAAACACTGAAGCTTTCTTT CASSLTENTEAFF
TRBJ1-6 - TRBV4-1 - TGCGCCAGCAGCCAAGTCCACAGTGATTCACCCCTCCACTTT CASSQVHSDSPLHF
TRBJ1-5 - TRBV4-1 - TGCGCCAGCAGCCAAGGGACTGGGGGGGGAGGTCAGCCCCAGCATTTT CASSQGTGGGGQPQHF
TRBJ1-5 - TRBV4-1 - TGCGCCAGCAGCCAAGGACCTCCAGGTCAGCCCCAGCATTTT CASSQGPPGQPQHF
TRBJ2-7 - TRBV9 - TGTGCCAGCAGCGTATATTTAGAGGGTGAACACGAGCAGTACTTC CASSVYLEGEHEQYF
TRBJ2-1 - TRBV30 - TGTGCCTGGGCGCCGGGGAGAGGCAATGAGCAGTTCTTC CAWAPGRGNEQFF
TRBJ2-7 - TRBV7-9 - TGTGCCAGCAGCTTCGACTCCTACGAGCAGTACTTC CASSFDSYEQYF
TRBJ1-4 - TRBV14 few TGTGCCAGCAGCCGAGCTAATGAAAAACTGTTTTTT CASSRANEKLFF
TRBJ1-2 - TRBV9 - TGTGCCAGCAGCGATCCGGGACTAAGCACCTTC CASSDPGLSTF
TRBJ2-5 TRBD2 TRBV29-1 - TGCAGCGTTGAAGTTGGCGGGGGGCGGGGAGAGACCCAGTACTTC CSVEVGGGRGETQYF
TRBJ2-5 - TRBV11-3 - TGTGCCAGCAGCCAGGGTGAACAAGAGACCCAGTACTTC CASSQGEQETQYF